This T cell receptor (beta chain) was observed in a study of molecular identifiers for immune sequencing clone quantification. This clonotype showed up just a few times. A much larger clone is a single base away; this may be a read error. TCRdb called the PCR reads again in MiXCR, with one record for every CDR3 protein. The repertoire holds about 23,000 distinct CDR3 sequences, more than 15% seen once, with 0.95% to 1% in the top ten. CDR1 is SEHNR and CDR2 is FQNEAQ in the germline V gene (reference sequence). CDR3 size: 15 residues. This chain joins TRBV7-9 and TRBJ2-3, with unresolved D. The sequence derives from a human donor in good health. Some libraries in this study had Jurkat cell RNA spiked in. Sample: naive CD8+ T cells from blood, with Jurkat cell RNA spiked in. Noted subset: FACS-sorted CD8+CD4-CCR7+CD45RA+ naive T cells. CDR3 nucleotides: TGTGCCGGCAGCTCCGAGGATCTACGCACAGATACGCAGTATTTT. Amino acids: CAGSSEDLRTDTQYF.